The rows below give T cell receptor beta chains drawn from one sample of a study of beta chain features in type 1 diabetes. Profiling relied on immunoSEQ multiplex PCR, and the TCRdb table lists in-frame clones only, not all of them. The sample yields 500,000 to 850,000 clones, over 11% seen once. The sequenced sample consisted of naive CD4+ T cells from blood. Receptors were obtained from a man aged 18 to 35 with type 1 diabetes. Each CDR3 is given with its conserved first and last residue. D genes are given only for firm matches. A row's size may be missing; if present it is once, few, many or a size class.

TRBV6-1,NA,NA,TRBJ2-6,CASSALAGANVLTF,TGTGCCAGCAGCGCCCTTGCGGGGGCCAACGTCCTGACTTTC
TRBV9,TRBD2,NA,TRBJ2-2,CASSTRRTSGGTNTGELFF,TGTGCCAGCAGCACACGTAGGACTAGCGGGGGGACCAACACCGGGGAGCTGTTTTTT
TRBV7-9,NA,few,TRBJ2-2,CASSPAISTGELFF,TGTGCCAGCAGCCCGGCTATTTCCACCGGGGAGCTGTTTTTT
TRBV14,NA,NA,TRBJ2-2,CASSQMALNTGELFF,TGTGCCAGCAGCCAAATGGCCCTGAACACCGGGGAGCTGTTTTTT
TRBV5-4,NA,NA,TRBJ2-7,CASSSTSYEQYF,TGTGCCAGCAGCTCGACTAGTTACGAGCAGTACTTC
TRBV7-9,TRBD1,few,TRBJ2-7,CASSRDRVYEQYF,TGTGCCAGCAGCAGGGACAGGGTCTACGAGCAGTACTTC
TRBV7-3,NA,NA,TRBJ2-1,CASSPIRENEQFF,TGTGCCAGCAGCCCTATCAGGGAAAATGAGCAGTTCTTC
TRBV6-1,NA,few,TRBJ2-3,CASESGSPDTQYF,TGTGCCAGTGAATCGGGATCCCCAGATACGCAGTATTTT
TRBV5-1,NA,NA,TRBJ2-3,CASSLREGPDTQYF,TGCGCCAGCAGCCTGCGCGAGGGCCCAGATACGCAGTATTTT
TRBV25-1,NA,few,TRBJ2-4,CASSDPSGGNIQYF,TGTGCCAGCAGCGACCCTTCCGGGGGAAACATTCAGTACTTC
TRBV5-4,NA,few,TRBJ2-3,CASSSYQYKLHF,TGTGCCAGCAGCAGTTACCAGTACAAGTTGCATTTT
TRBV7-9,NA,NA,TRBJ1-1,CASSIQENTEAFF,TGTGCCAGCAGTATACAGGAGAACACTGAAGCTTTCTTT
TRBV30,NA,NA,TRBJ2-1,CAWSEIGVPYNEQFF,TGTGCCTGGAGTGAGATAGGGGTCCCCTACAATGAGCAGTTCTTC
TRBV19,TRBD2,NA,TRBJ2-7,CATKAGGTYEQYF,TGTGCCACCAAAGCGGGAGGTACCTACGAGCAGTACTTC
TRBV6-5,TRBD2,NA,TRBJ2-7,CASMAGGSYEQYF,TGTGCCAGCATGGCGGGGGGTTCCTACGAGCAGTACTTC
TRBV29-1,NA,NA,TRBJ2-7,CSAGSDSSYEQYF,TGCAGCGCCGGATCGGACAGTTCCTACGAGCAGTACTTC
TRBV6-5,TRBD1,few,TRBJ1-5,CASRTGTGNQPQHF,TGTGCCAGCAGGACAGGGACCGGTAATCAGCCCCAGCATTTT
TRBV13,NA,NA,TRBJ1-1,CASSLISQREAFF,TGTGCCAGCAGCTTAATTTCACAGCGTGAAGCTTTCTTT
TRBV7-2,TRBD2,NA,TRBJ2-7,CASSFTSGSLSYEQYF,TGTGCCAGCAGCTTTACTAGCGGGAGTCTCTCCTACGAGCAGTACTTC
TRBV9,TRBD2,NA,TRBJ2-5,CASSVAIAGRQETQYF,TGTGCCAGCAGCGTAGCGATAGCGGGGAGACAAGAGACCCAGTACTTC
TRBV7-9,TRBD2,few,TRBJ2-2,CASSPRLAAPRNTGELFF,TGTGCCAGCAGCCCCCGACTAGCGGCCCCGAGGAACACCGGGGAGCTGTTTTTT